A selection of T cell receptor beta chains follows, all from one sample in a study of OX40 agonist ivuxolimab in advanced cancers. The method was immunoSEQ multiplex PCR; TCRdb's version includes in-frame clones alone and lacks a portion of them. This sample has 30,000 to 35,000 clones; 86% occur once, and the top ten carry roughly 31%. The specimen was CD4+ or CD8+ T cells sorted from blood, collected in a trial of the OX40 agonist ivuxolimab. Receptors originate from an adult with an advanced solid tumor such as melanoma, head and neck, liver or kidney cancer. The CDR3 runs from the conserved cysteine through the conserved F or W. A D gene is named only where the DNA matches it firmly. Some rows have no size entry. The others give once, few or many, or a class for an expanded clone.

v_gene: TRBV6-6; abundance: .; j_gene: TRBJ2-2; d_gene: .; CDR3aa: CASSYSPPYGELFF; CDR3nt: TGTGCCAGCAGTTACTCGCCTCCATACGGGGAGCTGTTTTTT
v_gene: TRBV19; abundance: .; j_gene: TRBJ2-1; d_gene: .; CDR3aa: CASTISSRSAYNEQFF; CDR3nt: TGTGCCAGTACCATATCTAGCCGGAGTGCCTACAATGAGCAGTTCTTC
v_gene: TRBV9; abundance: .; j_gene: TRBJ2-2; d_gene: TRBD1; CDR3aa: CASSIETGRDTGELFF; CDR3nt: TGTGCCAGCAGCATCGAGACAGGGCGAGACACCGGGGAGCTGTTTTTT
v_gene: TRBV7-8; abundance: .; j_gene: TRBJ1-1; d_gene: .; CDR3aa: CASSRQGNTEAFF; CDR3nt: TGTGCCAGCAGTCGGCAGGGGAACACTGAAGCTTTCTTT
v_gene: TRBV5-4; abundance: .; j_gene: TRBJ2-2; d_gene: .; CDR3aa: CASSLRSKGHTGELFF; CDR3nt: TGTGCCAGCAGCTTGAGGAGCAAGGGTCACACCGGGGAGCTGTTTTTT
v_gene: TRBV27; abundance: .; j_gene: TRBJ1-2; d_gene: .; CDR3aa: CASRRGAWGYTF; CDR3nt: TGTGCCAGCAGAAGGGGGGCTTGGGGCTACACCTTC
v_gene: TRBV11-2; abundance: .; j_gene: TRBJ2-3; d_gene: .; CDR3aa: CASTLRRGTDTQYF; CDR3nt: TGTGCCAGCACCCTCCGGAGGGGCACAGATACGCAGTATTTT
v_gene: TRBV27; abundance: .; j_gene: TRBJ2-1; d_gene: .; CDR3aa: CASSYGRTGSYNEQFF; CDR3nt: TGTGCCAGCAGCTATGGTCGGACGGGCTCCTACAATGAGCAGTTCTTC
v_gene: TRBV9; abundance: .; j_gene: TRBJ1-2; d_gene: TRBD1; CDR3aa: CASSVPSTGGSYGYTF; CDR3nt: TGTGCCAGCAGCGTGCCCTCGACAGGGGGCAGTTATGGCTACACCTTC
v_gene: TRBV29-1; abundance: .; j_gene: TRBJ1-2; d_gene: .; CDR3aa: CSVGGDGYGYTF; CDR3nt: TGCAGCGTCGGCGGGGATGGCTATGGCTACACCTTC
v_gene: TRBV29-1; abundance: few; j_gene: TRBJ1-1; d_gene: .; CDR3aa: CSVAAGNTEAFF; CDR3nt: TGCAGCGTTGCGGCAGGGAACACTGAAGCTTTCTTT
v_gene: TRBV11-2; abundance: .; j_gene: TRBJ2-3; d_gene: .; CDR3aa: CASSLDPRGSTDTQYF; CDR3nt: TGTGCCAGCAGCTTAGATCCCAGGGGTAGCACAGATACGCAGTATTTT
v_gene: TRBV27; abundance: .; j_gene: TRBJ1-2; d_gene: TRBD1; CDR3aa: CASSLEGTGGAYGYTF; CDR3nt: TGTGCCAGCAGTTTAGAAGGGACAGGGGGCGCCTATGGCTACACCTTC
v_gene: TRBV7-9; abundance: .; j_gene: TRBJ1-1; d_gene: .; CDR3aa: CASSPPWVNTEAFF; CDR3nt: TGTGCCAGCAGCCCCCCCTGGGTGAACACTGAAGCTTTCTTT
v_gene: TRBV10-1; abundance: .; j_gene: TRBJ2-1; d_gene: TRBD2; CDR3aa: CASSSTSGRSYNEQFF; CDR3nt: TGCGCCAGCAGCTCGACTAGCGGGCGCTCCTACAATGAGCAGTTCTTC
v_gene: TRBV28; abundance: .; j_gene: TRBJ1-5; d_gene: .; CDR3aa: CASSLNSRQPQHF; CDR3nt: TGTGCCAGCAGTTTAAATTCTCGTCAGCCCCAGCATTTT
v_gene: TRBV27; abundance: .; j_gene: TRBJ2-7; d_gene: TRBD2; CDR3aa: CASSLTSAYEQYF; CDR3nt: TGTGCCAGCAGTTTAACTAGCGCCTACGAGCAGTACTTC
v_gene: TRBV27; abundance: .; j_gene: TRBJ2-3; d_gene: .; CDR3aa: CASSPLDSPSTDTQYF; CDR3nt: TGTGCCAGCAGTCCTTTGGACAGTCCTAGCACAGATACGCAGTATTTT
v_gene: TRBV4-1; abundance: .; j_gene: TRBJ1-2; d_gene: .; CDR3aa: CASSPEGGFGDYGYTF; CDR3nt: TGCGCCAGCAGCCCGGAGGGAGGGTTTGGGGACTATGGCTACACCTTC
v_gene: TRBV27; abundance: once; j_gene: TRBJ1-3; d_gene: .; CDR3aa: CASSLSGLGNTIYF; CDR3nt: TGTGCCAGCAGTTTATCGGGACTGGGAAACACCATATATTTT
v_gene: TRBV2; abundance: .; j_gene: TRBJ2-5; d_gene: TRBD1; CDR3aa: CASMGTGPRETQYF; CDR3nt: TGTGCCAGCATGGGGACAGGGCCTAGGGAGACCCAGTACTTC
v_gene: TRBV7-9; abundance: few; j_gene: TRBJ2-7; d_gene: TRBD2; CDR3aa: CASSLARTSGGSPRYEQYF; CDR3nt: TGTGCCAGCAGCTTAGCTAGGACTAGCGGAGGTTCCCCAAGGTACGAGCAGTACTTC
v_gene: TRBV7-9; abundance: .; j_gene: TRBJ2-2; d_gene: .; CDR3aa: CASSFLGTLNTGELFF; CDR3nt: TGTGCCAGCAGCTTTCTCGGGACACTGAACACCGGGGAGCTGTTTTTT
v_gene: TRBV4-3; abundance: .; j_gene: TRBJ1-3; d_gene: TRBD1; CDR3aa: CASSPRTGRFGNTIYF; CDR3nt: TGCGCCAGCAGCCCTCGGACAGGGAGGTTTGGAAACACCATATATTTT
v_gene: TRBV27; abundance: .; j_gene: TRBJ2-3; d_gene: .; CDR3aa: CASSSTARGTDTQYF; CDR3nt: TGTGCCAGCAGTTCCACTGCGAGGGGCACAGATACGCAGTATTTT
v_gene: TRBV6-1; abundance: .; j_gene: TRBJ1-2; d_gene: .; CDR3aa: CASSETSEGYGYTF; CDR3nt: TGTGCCAGCAGTGAAACGTCCGAAGGGTATGGCTACACCTTC